The 10 T cell receptor beta chains presented below share a single source sample, sequenced in a study of T cell repertoires in cytomegalovirus infection. TCRdb fed the reads into MiXCR, producing one record per CDR3 protein. The table lists roughly 34,000 distinct CDR3 sequences, 40% to 65% of them singletons. The antigens of these receptors remain unknown. Material: CD8+ T cells from cultured PBMCs, obtained from culture after CMV antigen stimulation. Receptors were obtained from a human donor in good health (CMV status not recorded). Some clones in this sample may be carry-over from other donors' samples.

The V call is TRBV27, the J call TRBJ2-3; a possible D gene is TRBD2 (9 bases). With 6 bases removed from V and 2 bases from J, the gap between germline ends came to 21 bases. Germline-derived CDR1 and CDR2 are MNHEY and SMNVEV (reference sequence). The CDR3 covers 17 residues. In DNA form, the CDR3 reads TGTGCCAGCAGCCCAGGGGGCGGGGGGGGCTCCACAGATACGCAGTATTTT. Translated: CASSPGGGGGSTDTQYF.

This clonotype was counted a few times. V gene TRBV7-8 combines with J gene TRBJ1-2; 9 nucleotides agree with TRBD1. V dropped 2 bases and J dropped 8; count of bases not matched to a gene: 9. This CDR3 is built from 15 residues. Germline loops: CDR1 SGHVS, CDR2 FQNEAQ. Written as DNA, the CDR3 is TGTGCCAGCAGCTTAAGCGGCGGGACAGGGAAAGGCTACACCTTC. This gives the protein CASSLSGGTGKGYTF.

The chain employs TRBV27 and TRBJ2-3; TRBD2 might be the D (6 bases). V lost 0 bases to trimming and J lost 3 bases, with 19 bases between them. The CDR3 has 18 amino acids. The germline CDR1 and CDR2 sequences are MNHEY and SMNVEV (reference sequence). The CDR3 is CASSLSRGPGAWTDTQYF. In DNA, the CDR3 is TGTGCCAGCAGTTTATCGAGAGGGCCGGGAGCTTGGACAGATACGCAGTATTTT.

The chain links TRBV7-3 to TRBJ2-6; perhaps D is TRBD1 or TRBD2 (5 bases each). The CDR3 totals 21 residues. Trimming left V 1 base short and J 0 bases short, with 22 bases between. Per germline, CDR1 SGHTA and CDR2 FQGTGA. The CDR3 coding sequence is TGTGCCAGCAGCTTAAAGGGACCCCCGTGGACGGATGACTCTGGGGCCAACGTCCTGACTTTC. As protein: CASSLKGPPWTDDSGANVLTF.

This clonotype was observed once. V usage is TRBV20-1 and J usage is TRBJ2-1; D is undetermined. CDR3 length equals 15 residues. Trimming removed 2 bases at V and 0 bases at J, with 11 bases between. Germline CDR1 reads DFQATT; CDR2 reads SNEGSKA (reference sequence). The CDR3 bases are TGCAGTGCTAGACCCTTCCGGAGCTCCTACAATGAGCAGTTCTTC. It codes for CSARPFRSSYNEQFF.

The chain links TRBV12-3 or TRBV12-4 to TRBJ2-7; D may match TRBD1 or TRBD2 (5 bases each). The germline V and J ends were trimmed by 3 bases and 7 bases, with 10 bases remaining between them. CDR3 length equals 12 residues. The CDR3 reads CASSLGPGEQYF. For the CDR3, the DNA is TGTGCCAGCAGTTTGGGACCTGGGGAGCAGTACTTC.

The chain couples TRBV28 to TRBJ1-1; D is perhaps TRBD1 (6 bases). The CDR3 runs to 16 residues. In germline, CDR1 is MDHEN, CDR2 SYDVKM. Trimming cost V 6 bases and J 6 bases, with 23 bases left between them. CDR3 bases: TGTGCCAGCAGCCAAGCCCGTCAAGAGGGGGGGTCTGAAGCTTTCTTT. It is translated as CASSQARQEGGSEAFF.

The table lists this clonotype with a few counts. The chain has TRBV6-6 and TRBJ2-2, with 10 bases fitting TRBD2. Germline CDR1 is MNHNY and CDR2 is SVGAGI (reference sequence). The V segment lost 5 bases and the J segment 6 bases; nucleotides outside the gene matches: 6. This CDR3 is 15 amino acids long. CDR3 region: CASSSGGAIAGELFF. As DNA, the CDR3 is TGTGCCAGCAGTAGCGGGGGGGCCATCGCCGGGGAGCTGTTTTTT.

J is TRBJ2-1 and V is TRBV18, with 12 bases that match TRBD2. The CDR3 loop spans 19 amino acids. CDR1 and CDR2 (germline): KGHSH, LQKENI. The V and J ends lost 6 bases and 4 bases, in that order; junction bases with no gene match: 16. Here the CDR3 DNA reads TGTGCCAGCTCGGGACAGGCATATTGGACTAGCGGGAAATACAATGAGCAGTTCTTC. Translated: CASSGQAYWTSGKYNEQFF. Supplemented by reference TRBV18 and TRBJ2-1, the full variable domain reads NAGVMQNPRHLVRRRGQEARLRCSPMKGHSHVYWYRQLPEEGLKFMVYLQKENIIDESGMPKERFSAEFPKEGPSILRIQQVVRGDSAAYFCASSGQAYWTSGKYNEQFFGPGTRLTVL.

This chain links TRBV7-6 with TRBJ2-2; 10 nucleotides align to TRBD2. The CDR3 has 20 residues. CDR1 and CDR2 (germline): SGHVS, FNYEAQ. Trimming at V came to 2 bases and at J to 0 bases, leaving 12 bases not matched to a gene. The CDR3 here is CASSLPDAASGGPNTGELFF. The CDR3 DNA reads as TGTGCCAGCAGCTTACCAGACGCGGCTAGCGGGGGCCCGAACACCGGGGAGCTGTTTTTT.